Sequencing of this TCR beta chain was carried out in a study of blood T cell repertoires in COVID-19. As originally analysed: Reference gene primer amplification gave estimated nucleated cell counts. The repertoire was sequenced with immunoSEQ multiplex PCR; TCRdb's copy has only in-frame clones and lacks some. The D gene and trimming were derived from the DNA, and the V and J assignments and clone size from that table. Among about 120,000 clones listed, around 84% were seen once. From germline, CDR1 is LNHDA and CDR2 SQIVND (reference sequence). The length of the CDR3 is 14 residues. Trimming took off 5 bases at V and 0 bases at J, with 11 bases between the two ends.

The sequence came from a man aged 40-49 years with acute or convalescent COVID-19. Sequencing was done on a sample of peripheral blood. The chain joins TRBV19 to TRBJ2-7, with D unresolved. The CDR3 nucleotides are TGTGCCAGTAGTCCTACCCAAGTCTCCTACGAGCAGTACTTC. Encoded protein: CASSPTQVSYEQYF.